A single sample gave rise to the 20 T cell receptor beta chains below, sequenced in a study of blood T cells in healthy people across ages. The use of a sample-barcoded 5' primer and a J-beta primer mix characterized a second PCR of roughly 6 to 11 cycles. TCRdb analysed the 5' RACE reads with MiXCR anew, one entry per CDR3 protein. This sample has about 400,000 distinct CDR3 sequences, with approximately 47% found just once. The sequenced sample consisted of blood. These receptors all come from a man in his sixties in good health.

The chain combines TRBV5-4 with TRBJ2-7, with a tentative D call TRBD1 (6 bases). CDR1 and CDR2 (germline): SGHNT, YYREEE (reference sequence). With 0 bases removed from V and 10 bases from J, the gap between germline ends came to 23 bases. The CDR3 is 16 residues long. CDR3 sequence reads: CASSLVGARKEETQYF. In DNA, the CDR3 is TGTGCCAGCAGCTTGGTGGGGGCCAGAAAGGAAGAAACCCAGTACTTC. The entire variable domain, with the rest obtained from reference TRBV5-4 and TRBJ2-7, is as follows: ETGVTQSPTHLIKTRGQQVTLRCSSQSGHNTVSWYQQALGQGPQFIFQYYREEENGRGNFPPRFSGLQFPNYSSELNVNALELDDSALYLCASSLVGARKEETQYFGPGTRLTVT.

With regard to this clonotype: Given a much more abundant clone one base away, this may be a read error. The J gene is TRBJ2-5, the V gene TRBV20-1, with a weak D call TRBD1 (5 bases). Germline V gene data show CDR1 as DFQATT and CDR2 as SNEGSKA (reference sequence). The CDR3 consists of 15 residues. V was pared by 2 bases and J by 3 bases, with 16 bases between. The CDR3 nucleotides read TGCAGTGCTAGAACTGCTTGGGGCTCCGAAGAGACCCAGTACTTC. Translated: CSARTAWGSEETQYF.

This clonotype was seen once. The rearrangement joins TRBV20-1 to TRBJ2-1; TRBD2 agrees at 12 bases. The CDR3 contains 13 residues. Trimming removed 6 bases from V and 11 bases from J; junction bases left unmatched: 8. CDR1 is DFQATT and CDR2 is SNEGSKA in the germline V gene (reference sequence). In DNA form, the CDR3 reads TGCAGTGCGCGGACTAGCGGGATGGGTAAGCAGTTCTTC. It specifies CSARTSGMGKQFF.

On this clonotype: Mismatch with germline at one junction end may stem from a read error. V gene TRBV28 combines with J gene TRBJ1-2; 11 nucleotides align to TRBD1. Germline loops: CDR1 MDHEN, CDR2 SYDVKM. The CDR3 is made up of 15 amino acids. CDR3 region: CANSWRDRGSGGYTF. The DNA of the CDR3 is TGTGCCAACAGTTGGCGGGACAGGGGGTCGGGCGGCTACACCTTC.

This chain uses TRBV6-5 with TRBJ2-3; D tentatively fits TRBD1 or TRBD2 (6 bases each). V lost 5 bases, J lost 2 bases, and 14 bases lay in between. The CDR3 has 15 residues. The germline V gene encodes CDR1 MNHEY and CDR2 SVGAGI. CDR3 nucleotide sequence: TGTGCCAGCAGTCGCCCCGGGGGCACCACAGATACGCAGTATTTT. It translates to CASSRPGGTTDTQYF.

This chain links TRBV20-1 with TRBJ2-3; D gene unclear. The CDR3 spans 15 residues. In germline, CDR1 is DFQATT, CDR2 SNEGSKA (reference sequence). CDR3 amino acids: CSHVYSGVGVDTQYF. Written as DNA, the CDR3 is TGCAGCCACGTCTACTCTGGAGTTGGGGTAGATACGCAGTATTTT.

This clonotype came up once. This chain joins TRBV2 and TRBJ1-1; TRBD1 is a possible D gene (5 bases). V dropped 7 bases and J dropped 4 bases, with 19 bases sitting between them. CDR3 length: 15 residues. Germline V gene data show CDR1 as SNHLY and CDR2 as FYNNEI. CDR3 sequence (DNA): TGTGCCAGCAAACGTAGGGAGTCCGGGGGCACTGAAGCTTTCTTT. This codes for CASKRRESGGTEAFF.

This chain connects TRBV20-1 to TRBJ2-1, with 7 bases that match TRBD2. The DNA end is a closer match to TRBJ2-7, so the J assignment may be wrong. This CDR3 has 14 residues. Per the germline V gene, CDR1 is DFQATT and CDR2 is SNEGSKA (reference sequence). The CDR3 protein is CSCKSGLAAYEQYF. The CDR3 nucleotides are TGCAGTTGTAAGTCGGGGCTAGCGGCCTACGAGCAGTACTTC.

The chain employs TRBV28 and TRBJ1-2; D not certain. Germline lookup yields CDR1 MDHEN and CDR2 SYDVKM. V lost 8 bases, J lost 6 bases, and 19 bases lay in between. This CDR3 region has 14 residues. The CDR3 loop reads CASGRPRINDGYTF. CDR3 nucleotides: TGTGCCAGCGGGAGACCGAGAATAAACGATGGCTACACCTTC.

The gene calls are TRBV29-1 and TRBJ2-5; D is perhaps TRBD1 (6 bases). The CDR3 has 13 residues. The germline V and J ends were trimmed by 3 bases and 3 bases, with 11 bases remaining between them. Per the germline V gene, CDR1 is SQVTM and CDR2 is ANQGSEA. CDR3 region: CSVDRGWEETQYF. The DNA of the CDR3 is TGCAGCGTTGACAGGGGCTGGGAAGAGACCCAGTACTTC.

About this clonotype: At one end the junction does not follow the germline gene, possibly because of a read error. This rearrangement joins TRBV20-1 to TRBJ2-1, with TRBD2 identical over 8 bases. This CDR3 is built from 15 residues. Per germline, CDR1 DFQATT and CDR2 SNEGSKA (reference sequence). The CDR3 loop reads CGARDPSGRIREQFF. The CDR3 coding sequence is TGCGGTGCTAGAGATCCCAGCGGGAGAATCAGGGAGCAGTTCTTC.

The J gene is TRBJ1-2, the V gene TRBV4-1, with a possible D match to TRBD1 (5 bases). V was shortened by 4 bases and J by 3 bases, with 18 bases between the two germline ends. Germline V gives CDR1 MGHRA, CDR2 YSYEKL. This CDR3 spans 16 amino acids. The CDR3 reads CASSLQGGGTDYGYTF. CDR3 DNA sequence: TGCGCCAGCAGCCTGCAAGGTGGGGGTACAGACTATGGCTACACCTTC.

V gene TRBV2 combines with J gene TRBJ2-5, with a tentative D call TRBD1 (6 bases). The germline gives CDR1 SNHLY, CDR2 FYNNEI. There are 13 residues in the CDR3. The V and J ends lost 4 bases and 4 bases respectively, with 10 bases between them. CDR3 sequence: CASSAGRGETQYF. The CDR3 DNA follows: TGTGCCAGCAGTGCGGGCAGGGGAGAGACCCAGTACTTC.

This chain connects TRBV20-1 to TRBJ2-3, with D possibly TRBD1 on 5 matching bases. Trimming cost V 0 bases and J 5 bases, with 15 bases left between them. The germline V gene has CDR1 DFQATT and CDR2 SNEGSKA (reference sequence). CDR3 length: 15 amino acids. In nucleotides, the CDR3 is TGCAGTGCTAGAGACGGTAGACAGCCGAGAGATACGCAGTATTTT. Encoded protein: CSARDGRQPRDTQYF.

The chain couples TRBV5-4 to TRBJ2-3; the D call may be TRBD1 or TRBD2 (6 bases each). The germline V gene has CDR1 SGHNT and CDR2 YYREEE (reference sequence). V lost 4 bases to trimming and J lost 4 bases, with 22 bases between them. CDR3 size: 17 residues. The CDR3 sequence: CASSPHRGRGGADTQYF. For the CDR3, the DNA is TGTGCCAGCAGCCCTCATCGCGGCAGGGGCGGGGCAGATACGCAGTATTTT. The whole variable domain, remainder taken from reference TRBV5-4 and TRBJ2-3, is ETGVTQSPTHLIKTRGQQVTLRCSSQSGHNTVSWYQQALGQGPQFIFQYYREEENGRGNFPPRFSGLQFPNYSSELNVNALELDDSALYLCASSPHRGRGGADTQYFGPGTRLTVL.

The gene calls are TRBV10-3 and TRBJ2-5; 11 bases match TRBD1. V lost 0 bases to trimming and J lost 5 bases; unmatched junction nucleotides: 8. Germline-derived CDR1 and CDR2 are ENHRY and SYGVKD. This CDR3 region has 17 residues. The CDR3 DNA reads as TGTGCCATCAGTGAGTCATTGGGGACAGGGGGATTGGAGACCCAGTACTTC. It codes for CAISESLGTGGLETQYF.

J is TRBJ2-5 and V is TRBV29-1; D remains unclear. CDR1 is SQVTM and CDR2 is ANQGSEA in the germline V gene. The CDR3 runs to 12 residues. The V end lost 3 bases, the J end lost 2 bases, and 7 bases lay between the germline ends. The CDR3 sequence is CSVDSYQETQYF. The CDR3 nucleotides are TGCAGCGTTGATTCCTATCAAGAGACCCAGTACTTC.

The genes are TRBV29-1 and TRBJ2-3; a possible D gene is TRBD2 (6 bases). This CDR3 comprises 12 residues. Trimming stripped 7 bases from V and 0 bases from J, with 8 bases between. Germline V CDR1 and CDR2: SQVTM, ANQGSEA. The CDR3 DNA reads TGCAGCGGGGGGACTAGCACAGATACGCAGTATTTT. This sequence encodes CSGGTSTDTQYF.

The chain employs TRBV19 and TRBJ2-3, with a tentative D call TRBD2 (5 bases). The CDR3 totals 13 residues. Germline V CDR1 and CDR2: LNHDA, SQIVND (reference sequence). V was cut by 3 bases and J by 6 bases, with 10 bases left in between. For the CDR3, the DNA is TGTGCCAGTAGTATTGGGCCGGGGGATACGCAGTATTTT. Translated, it gives CASSIGPGDTQYF.

This rearrangement joins TRBV12-3 or TRBV12-4 to TRBJ2-5; perhaps TRBD2 as D (5 bases). Between the trimmed V and J ends, which lost 5 bases and 7 bases, there was a span of 11 bases. CDR3 length: 12 residues. The CDR3 is CASSPIGRTQYF. In DNA, the CDR3 is TGTGCCAGCAGTCCTATAGGGAGGACCCAGTACTTC.